The sequence of this T cell receptor (beta chain) was determined in a study of blood T cell repertoires in COVID-19 (TCRdb year 2020). About the investigation overall: Samples covering the acute and convalescent phases of COVID-19 were provided by collaborators in the United States, Italy and Spain. The material from the prospective study consisted of cDNA or gDNA derived from T cells, B-cell-depleted T cells, or PBMCs. Deeply sampled blood TCRbeta repertoires from subjects exposed to, actively infected with, or recovered from COVID-19 were included in the dataset. The repertoires were released in a freely available public database meant as a resource for research on the immune response to SARS-CoV-2. Samples came from the ongoing ImmuneRACE study (first 160 participants) plus 1,254 subjects from 6 global collaborators. A de-identified subject ID, COVID-19 status, age in years and sex were almost always included in the sample metadata. Where HLA class I and class II types were available, the types were taken from metadata supplied by the sample provider, not from assay-based typing. Study-wide findings and limitations: The amount of clinical and demographic metadata varied by source and participant and was provided uncurated.

The germline V gene (reference sequence) sets CDR1 to GTSNPN and CDR2 to SVGIG. At the junction V is shortened by 0 bases and J by 8 bases, with 13 bases in between. The CDR3 runs 13 amino acids, cysteine and phenylalanine included. Only the CDR3 DNA stays, 39 bases, in frame from base 1. Each collaborating institution followed its own protocols to collect whole blood in K2EDTA tubes. Collaborator samples were shipped for TCRbeta analysis as frozen whole blood, isolated PBMCs, or DNA extracted from either sample type. TCRbeta CDR3 regions were amplified from genomic DNA by means of the immunoSEQ Assay, a bias-controlled multiplex PCR. The paper's data handling went like this. Nucleated cell counts per sample were estimated from amplification of reference gene primers within the assay. To quantify the absolute abundance of each unique TCRbeta CDR3 rearrangement, sequence reads were collapsed and filtered. For each sample, productive Simpson clonality was calculated by taking the square root of Simpson's diversity index across productive rearrangements. Drawn from immuneACCESS, this table holds only the in-frame rearrangements with V and J called that TCRdb kept. Clones are partly lost; checked studies trace under half to an unresolved V gene and leave the rest unexplained. That table is the source of V, J and clone size, and D and trimming were worked out from the DNA. Here the sample has under 300,000 clones; roughly 89% occur a single time. The ten largest account for roughly 2.2% of the sample.

On this clone: Its cognate antigen has yet to be identified. Within one base of it there is no much larger clone, and no base qualities were kept.

The receptor chain draws on TRBV30 and TRBJ1-2, and possibly TRBD1, on 6 matching bases. This sequence originates from a man aged 45-65 years with acute or convalescent COVID-19. Sequencing input: peripheral blood. The sequenced DNA: TGTGCCTGGAGTGTCGGGGGGCGGCTGGGCTACACCTTC. This is translated as CAWSVGGRLGYTF.